This T cell receptor beta chain was identified in a study of cytomegalovirus exposure and HLA in healthy donors. Findings and limits, study-wide: Later on, an analysis found that several of the most significant clusters appeared to be linked to common viral pathogens, which included parvovirus B19. TCR beta sequences reportedly predicted most subjects' HLA-A and HLA-B alleles accurately.

V lost 9 bases, J lost 6 bases, and 13 bases stayed unmatched. The CDR3 loop spans 15 amino acids. Per the germline V gene, CDR1 is MGHRA and CDR2 is YSYEKL. 13 Jbeta primers and 60 Vbeta primers were used for the PCR. Data came from immunoSEQ multiplex PCR; TCRdb stores just in-frame clones and leaves some out. The sample includes about 200,000 clones, 75% to 90% of them seen just once. For this clone: Its matching antigen is unknown.

This TCR came from a woman aged 25 to 39 in good health and CMV-seronegative. The chain joins TRBV4-1 to TRBJ1-4; 7 nucleotides align to TRBD1. Sequenced: PBMCs. This CDR3 reads CARPTRGQGDEKLFF. CDR3 nucleotide sequence: TGCGCCAGACCTACCCGAGGGCAGGGGGATGAAAAACTGTTTTTT.